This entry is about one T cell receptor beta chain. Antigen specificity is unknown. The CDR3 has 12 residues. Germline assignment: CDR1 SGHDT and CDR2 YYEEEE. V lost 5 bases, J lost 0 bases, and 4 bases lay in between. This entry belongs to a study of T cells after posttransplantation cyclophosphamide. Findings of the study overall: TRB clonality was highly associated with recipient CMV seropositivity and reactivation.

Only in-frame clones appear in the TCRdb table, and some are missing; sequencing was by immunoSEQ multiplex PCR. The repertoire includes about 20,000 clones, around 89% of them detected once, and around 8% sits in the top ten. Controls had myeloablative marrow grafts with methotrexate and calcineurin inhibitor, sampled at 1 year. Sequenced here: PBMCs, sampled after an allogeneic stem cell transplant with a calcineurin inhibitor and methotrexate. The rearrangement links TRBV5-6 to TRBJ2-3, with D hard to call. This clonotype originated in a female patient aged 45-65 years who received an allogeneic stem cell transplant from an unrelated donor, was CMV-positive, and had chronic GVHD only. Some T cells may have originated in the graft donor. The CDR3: CASRQSTDTQYF. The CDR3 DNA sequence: TGTGCCAGCAGACAGAGCACAGATACGCAGTATTTT.